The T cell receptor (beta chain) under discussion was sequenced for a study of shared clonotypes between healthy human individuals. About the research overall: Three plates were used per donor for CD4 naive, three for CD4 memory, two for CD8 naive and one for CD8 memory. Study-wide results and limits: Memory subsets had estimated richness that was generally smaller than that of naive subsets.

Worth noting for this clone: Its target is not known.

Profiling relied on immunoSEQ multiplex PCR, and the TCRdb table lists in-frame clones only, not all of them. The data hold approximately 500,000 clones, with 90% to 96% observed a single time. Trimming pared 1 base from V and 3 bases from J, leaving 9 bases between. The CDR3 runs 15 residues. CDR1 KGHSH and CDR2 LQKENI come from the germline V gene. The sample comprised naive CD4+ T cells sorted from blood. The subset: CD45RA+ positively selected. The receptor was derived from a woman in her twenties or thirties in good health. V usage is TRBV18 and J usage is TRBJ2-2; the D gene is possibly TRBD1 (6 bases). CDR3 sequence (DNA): TGTGCCAGCTCACCACAGCCAGGGGACACCGGGGAGCTGTTTTTT. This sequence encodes CASSPQPGDTGELFF.